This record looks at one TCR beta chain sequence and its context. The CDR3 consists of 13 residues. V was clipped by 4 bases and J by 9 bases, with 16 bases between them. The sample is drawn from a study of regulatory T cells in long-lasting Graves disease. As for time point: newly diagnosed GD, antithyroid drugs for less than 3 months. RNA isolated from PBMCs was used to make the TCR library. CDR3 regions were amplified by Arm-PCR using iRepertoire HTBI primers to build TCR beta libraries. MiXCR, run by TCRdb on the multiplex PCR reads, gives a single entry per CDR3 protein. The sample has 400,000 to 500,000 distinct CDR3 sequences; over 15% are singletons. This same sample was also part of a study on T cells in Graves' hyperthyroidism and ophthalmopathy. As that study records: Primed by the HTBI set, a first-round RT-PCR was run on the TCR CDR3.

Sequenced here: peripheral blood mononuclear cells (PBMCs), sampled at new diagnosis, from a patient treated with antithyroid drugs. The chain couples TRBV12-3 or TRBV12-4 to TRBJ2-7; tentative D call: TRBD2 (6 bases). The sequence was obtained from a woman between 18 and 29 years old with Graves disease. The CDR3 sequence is CASSSRLVGLQYF. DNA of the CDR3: TGTGCCAGCAGTTCCAGACTAGTTGGTTTGCAGTACTTC.